Many counts were recorded for the clone carrying this T cell receptor (beta chain). Its target is not known. Noted time point: newly diagnosed GD, antithyroid drugs for less than 3 months. PBMCs provided the RNA from which the TCR library was made. This sample stems from a study of regulatory T cells in long-lasting Graves disease. Findings and limits, study-wide: Persistent patients had a count of shared public clonotypes (over 2,500) that exceeded that of new patients (approximately 1,000).

Building the TCR beta libraries relied on iRepertoire HTBI primers, and CDR3 regions underwent Arm-PCR. In the original analysis: Identification of gene segments yielded more than 60 TRBV and about 14 TRBJ across samples. In TCRdb, the multiplex PCR reads were re-called with MiXCR into one record per CDR3 protein. The V and J calls shown here were made by TCRdb, not taken from the authors' results. The repertoire consists of hundreds of thousands of distinct CDR3 sequences, with roughly a sixth occurring once and the leading ten covering 20% to 25%. Sequenced here: peripheral blood mononuclear cells (PBMCs), sampled at new diagnosis, from a patient treated with antithyroid drugs. The source is a female donor with Graves disease.

The CDR3 loop is CASSFTSGPHNEQFF. Written as DNA, the CDR3 is TGTGCCAGCAGTTTTACGAGCGGACCCCACAATGAGCAGTTCTTC. The chain is built from TRBV12-3 or TRBV12-4 and TRBJ2-1, with D possibly TRBD2 on 5 matching bases. This CDR3 spans 15 amino acids. Trimming removed 3 bases from V and 5 bases from J, with 14 bases in between.